This entry features one T cell receptor (beta chain) sequence. In the original analysis: Amplification with reference gene primers provided the estimates of nucleated cell counts. Using immunoSEQ multiplex PCR, the repertoire was profiled, and TCRdb retains in-frame clones only, with some absent. That table supplies the V and J calls and clone size; D and trimming were determined from the DNA. Of 60,000 to 85,000 clones listed, more than 75% were seen once; the top ten hold approximately 28%. V lost 1 base and J lost 4, with 7 bases in between. Germline V gene lookup returns CDR1 LNHDA and CDR2 SQIVND (reference sequence). This CDR3 is built from 13 residues. These data come from a study of blood T cell repertoires in COVID-19. Study-wide background: The United States, Italy and Spain were the sources of the acute and convalescent COVID-19 samples. PBMCs, B-cell-depleted T cells, or T cells provided the cDNA or gDNA that made up the material.

The clonotype was recovered from a woman of 80 years or more with active or convalescent COVID-19. Sequenced: peripheral blood. The chain links TRBV19 to TRBJ1-2, with D unclear. The DNA for the CDR3 is TGTGCCAGTAGTATAGCTAAATTCTATGGCTACACCTTC. It encodes CASSIAKFYGYTF.